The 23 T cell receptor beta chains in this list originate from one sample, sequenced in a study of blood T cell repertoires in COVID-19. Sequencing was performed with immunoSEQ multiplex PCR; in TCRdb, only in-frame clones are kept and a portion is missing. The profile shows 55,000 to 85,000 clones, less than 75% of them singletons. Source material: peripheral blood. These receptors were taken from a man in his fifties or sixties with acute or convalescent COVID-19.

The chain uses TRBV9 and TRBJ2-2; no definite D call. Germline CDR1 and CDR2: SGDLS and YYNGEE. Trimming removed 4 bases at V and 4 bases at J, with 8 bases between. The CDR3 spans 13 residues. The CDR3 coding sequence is TGTGCCAGCAGCCTCAGATCCACCGGGGAGCTGTTTTTT. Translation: CASSLRSTGELFF. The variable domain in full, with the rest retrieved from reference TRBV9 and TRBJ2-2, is DSGVTQTPKHLITATGQRVTLRCSPRSGDLSVYWYQQSLDQGLQFLIQYYNGEERAKGNILERFSAQQFPDLHSELNLSSLELGDSALYFCASSLRSTGELFFGEGSRLTVL.

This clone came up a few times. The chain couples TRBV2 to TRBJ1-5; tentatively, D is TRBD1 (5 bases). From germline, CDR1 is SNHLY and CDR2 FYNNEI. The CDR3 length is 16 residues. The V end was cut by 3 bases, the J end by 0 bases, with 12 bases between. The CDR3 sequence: CASSEAGPYSNQPQHF. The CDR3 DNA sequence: TGTGCCAGCAGTGAGGCAGGGCCCTATAGCAATCAGCCCCAGCATTTT.

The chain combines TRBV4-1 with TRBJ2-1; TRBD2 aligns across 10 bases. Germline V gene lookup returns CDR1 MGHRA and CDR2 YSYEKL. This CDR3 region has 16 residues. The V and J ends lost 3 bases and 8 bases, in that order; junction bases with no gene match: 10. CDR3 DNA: TGCGCCAGCAGCCAGGGCGGGACTAGCGTTAAGGATGAGCAGTTCTTC. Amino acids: CASSQGGTSVKDEQFF.

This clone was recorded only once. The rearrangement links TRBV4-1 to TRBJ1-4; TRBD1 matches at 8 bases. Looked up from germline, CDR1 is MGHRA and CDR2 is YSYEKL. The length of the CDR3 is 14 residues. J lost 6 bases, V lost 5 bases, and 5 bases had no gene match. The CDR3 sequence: CASSYGQGDEKLFF. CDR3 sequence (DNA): TGCGCCAGCAGCTATGGACAGGGAGATGAAAAACTGTTTTTT.

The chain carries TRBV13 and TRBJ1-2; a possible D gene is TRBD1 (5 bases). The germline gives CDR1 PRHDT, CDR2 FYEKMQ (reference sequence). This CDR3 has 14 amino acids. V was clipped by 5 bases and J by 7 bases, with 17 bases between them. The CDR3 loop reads CASSPSRGVSGYTF. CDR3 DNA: TGTGCCAGCAGCCCCAGTCGGGGGGTTAGTGGCTACACCTTC.

The DNA of the CDR3 is TGTGCCACCAGTGATTCAAAGCGGGGGGAGCTGTTTTTT. This gives the protein CATSDSKRGELFF. V usage is TRBV24-1 and J usage is TRBJ2-2, with a possible D match to TRBD2 (5 bases). CDR3 length: 13 residues. V lost 2 bases and J lost 8, with 8 bases in between. CDR1 KGHDR and CDR2 SFDVKD come from the germline V gene.

The CDR3 loop reads CASGTGDHEQYF. For the CDR3, the DNA is TGTGCCAGCGGGACAGGAGACCACGAGCAGTACTTC. The chain employs TRBV28 and TRBJ2-7, with 8 bases aligning to TRBD1. V gave up 8 bases and J gave up 5 bases; unmatched junction bases: 5. This CDR3 has 12 amino acids. Germline loops: CDR1 MDHEN, CDR2 SYDVKM.

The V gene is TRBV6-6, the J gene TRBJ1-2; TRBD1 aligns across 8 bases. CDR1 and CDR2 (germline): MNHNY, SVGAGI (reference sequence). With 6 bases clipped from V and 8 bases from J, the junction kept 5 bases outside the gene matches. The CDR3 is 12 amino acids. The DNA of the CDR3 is TGTGCCAGCAGCCCGACAGGGGACGGCTACACCTTC. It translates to CASSPTGDGYTF.

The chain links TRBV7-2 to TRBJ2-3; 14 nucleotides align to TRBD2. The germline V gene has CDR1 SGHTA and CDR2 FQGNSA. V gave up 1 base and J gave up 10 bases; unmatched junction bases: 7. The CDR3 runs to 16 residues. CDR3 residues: CASSLGVGTSGRAQYF. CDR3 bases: TGTGCCAGCAGCTTAGGGGTTGGGACTAGCGGGAGAGCGCAGTATTTT.

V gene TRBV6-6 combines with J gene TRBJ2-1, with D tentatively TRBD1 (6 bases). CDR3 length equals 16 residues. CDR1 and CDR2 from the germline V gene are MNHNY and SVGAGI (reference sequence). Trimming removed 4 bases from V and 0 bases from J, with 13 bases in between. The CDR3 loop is CASSSGQTDSYNEQFF. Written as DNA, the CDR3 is TGTGCCAGCAGTTCCGGACAGACAGACTCCTACAATGAGCAGTTCTTC.

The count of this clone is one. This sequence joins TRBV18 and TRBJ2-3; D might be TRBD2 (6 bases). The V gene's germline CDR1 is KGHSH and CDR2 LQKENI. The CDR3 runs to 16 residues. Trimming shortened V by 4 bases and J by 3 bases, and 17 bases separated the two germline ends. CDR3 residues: CASSLGTGVGTDTQYF. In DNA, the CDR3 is TGTGCCAGCTCACTTGGAACGGGAGTCGGGACAGATACGCAGTATTTT. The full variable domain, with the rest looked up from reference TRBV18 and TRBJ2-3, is NAGVMQNPRHLVRRRGQEARLRCSPMKGHSHVYWYRQLPEEGLKFMVYLQKENIIDESGMPKERFSAEFPKEGPSILRIQQVVRGDSAAYFCASSLGTGVGTDTQYFGPGTRLTVL.

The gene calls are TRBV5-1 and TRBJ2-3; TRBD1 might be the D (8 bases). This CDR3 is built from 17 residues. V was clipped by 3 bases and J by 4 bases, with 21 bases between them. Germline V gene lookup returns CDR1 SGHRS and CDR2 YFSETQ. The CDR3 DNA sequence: TGCGCCAGCAGCTCCTCATTAAGACAGGGGAGGGCAGATACGCAGTATTTT. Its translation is CASSSSLRQGRADTQYF.

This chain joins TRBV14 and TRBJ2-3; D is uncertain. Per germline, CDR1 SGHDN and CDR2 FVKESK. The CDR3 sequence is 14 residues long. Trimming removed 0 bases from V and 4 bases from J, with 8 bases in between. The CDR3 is CASSQEFRADTQYF. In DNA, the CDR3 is TGTGCCAGCAGCCAAGAATTTCGGGCAGATACGCAGTATTTT.

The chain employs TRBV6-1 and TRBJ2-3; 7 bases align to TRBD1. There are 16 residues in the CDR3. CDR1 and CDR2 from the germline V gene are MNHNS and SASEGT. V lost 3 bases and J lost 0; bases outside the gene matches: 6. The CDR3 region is CASSDRGQKSTDTQYF. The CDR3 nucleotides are TGTGCCAGCAGTGATAGGGGACAGAAAAGCACAGATACGCAGTATTTT.

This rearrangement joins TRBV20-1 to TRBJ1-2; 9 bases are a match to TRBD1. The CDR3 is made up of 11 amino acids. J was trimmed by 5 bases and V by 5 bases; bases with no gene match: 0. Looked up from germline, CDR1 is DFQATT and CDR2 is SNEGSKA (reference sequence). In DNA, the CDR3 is TGCAGTGCTGGGACAGGGTATGGCTACACCTTC. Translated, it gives CSAGTGYGYTF.

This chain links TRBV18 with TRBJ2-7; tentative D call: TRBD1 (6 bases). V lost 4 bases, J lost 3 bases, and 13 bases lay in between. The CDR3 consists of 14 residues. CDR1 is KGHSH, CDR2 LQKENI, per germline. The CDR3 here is CASSLSGQNYEQYF. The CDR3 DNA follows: TGTGCCAGCTCACTGTCCGGACAGAACTACGAGCAGTACTTC.

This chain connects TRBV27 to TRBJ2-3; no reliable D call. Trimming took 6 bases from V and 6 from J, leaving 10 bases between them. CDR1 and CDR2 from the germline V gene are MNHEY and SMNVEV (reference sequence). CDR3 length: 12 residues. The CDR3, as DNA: TGTGCCAGCAGATCTGGTGGCGATACGCAGTATTTT. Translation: CASRSGGDTQYF.

The CDR3 region is CASSISQGTNIQYF. Written as DNA, the CDR3 is TGTGCCAGTAGTATTAGTCAGGGGACAAACATTCAGTACTTC. The chain combines TRBV19 with TRBJ2-4, with D maybe TRBD1 (6 bases). V lost 3 bases, J lost 6 bases, and 12 bases lay in between. The germline CDR1 and CDR2 sequences are LNHDA and SQIVND (reference sequence). The CDR3 extends over 14 amino acids.

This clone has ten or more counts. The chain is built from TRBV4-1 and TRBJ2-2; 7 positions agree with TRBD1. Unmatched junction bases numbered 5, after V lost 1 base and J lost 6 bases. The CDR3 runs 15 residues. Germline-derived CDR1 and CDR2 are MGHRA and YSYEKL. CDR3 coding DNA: TGCGCCAGCAGCCAAGTCCTTGACAGGGCCGGGGAGCTGTTTTTT. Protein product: CASSQVLDRAGELFF.

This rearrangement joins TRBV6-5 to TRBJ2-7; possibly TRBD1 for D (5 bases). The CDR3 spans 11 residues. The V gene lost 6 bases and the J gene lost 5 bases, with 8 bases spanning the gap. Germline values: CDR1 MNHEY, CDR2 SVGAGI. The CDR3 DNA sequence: TGTGCCAGCAGCCTCAGGGACGAGCAGTACTTC. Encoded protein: CASSLRDEQYF.

The CDR3 protein is CASSDSGETQYF. DNA for the CDR3: TGTGCCAGTAGTGACTCCGGAGAGACCCAGTACTTC. The chain uses TRBV19 and TRBJ2-5; D is uncertain. V lost 5 bases, J lost 4 bases, and 8 bases lay in between. The V gene's germline CDR1 is LNHDA and CDR2 SQIVND (reference sequence). This CDR3 contains 12 residues. The variable domain in full, completed from reference TRBV19 and TRBJ2-5, reads DGGITQSPKYLFRKEGQNVTLSCEQNLNHDAMYWYRQDPGQGLRLIYYSQIVNDFQKGDIAEGYSVSREKKESFPLTVTSAQKNPTAFYLCASSDSGETQYFGPGTRLLVL.

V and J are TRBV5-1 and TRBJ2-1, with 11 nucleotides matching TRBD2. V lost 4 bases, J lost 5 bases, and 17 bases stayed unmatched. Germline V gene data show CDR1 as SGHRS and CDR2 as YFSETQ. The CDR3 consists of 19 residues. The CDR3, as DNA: TGCGCCAGCAGCGCAACACTAGCGGGAGTTGGGGGCCCCAACAATGAGCAGTTCTTC. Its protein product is CASSATLAGVGGPNNEQFF.

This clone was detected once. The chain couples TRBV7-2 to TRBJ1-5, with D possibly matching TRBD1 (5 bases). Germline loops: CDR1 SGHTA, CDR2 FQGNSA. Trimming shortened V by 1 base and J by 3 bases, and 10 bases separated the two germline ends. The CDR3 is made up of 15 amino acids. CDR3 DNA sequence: TGTGCCAGCAGCTTAGACCCAGGGAACAATCAGCCCCAGCATTTT. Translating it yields CASSLDPGNNQPQHF.